Below are 20 T cell receptor beta chains sequenced from a single sample in a study of cytomegalovirus exposure and HLA in healthy donors. TCRdb's copy holds only in-frame clones and misses some; the assay was immunoSEQ multiplex PCR. The sample shows 70,000 or so clones, 94% of them seen only once. Sequenced material: PBMCs. The receptors were sampled from a woman between 18 and 29 years old in good health and CMV-seropositive.

The chain employs TRBV19 and TRBJ2-3, with D maybe TRBD2 (5 bases). The CDR3 loop spans 14 amino acids. Germline V gives CDR1 LNHDA, CDR2 SQIVND (reference sequence). V lost 5 bases to trimming and J lost 0 bases, with 9 bases between them. The CDR3 loop reads CASSPQRSTDTQYF. The CDR3 nucleotides read TGTGCCAGTAGTCCCCAGCGGAGCACAGATACGCAGTATTTT.

This chain connects TRBV7-2 to TRBJ1-6; 7 nucleotides align to TRBD1. Germline V lookup: CDR1 SGHTA, CDR2 FQGNSA. The CDR3 contains 15 residues. Here the CDR3 DNA reads TGTGCTACCACCCGGGACAGATCGTATAATTCACCCCTCCACTTT. It encodes CATTRDRSYNSPLHF.

V usage is TRBV4-1 and J usage is TRBJ1-1; D might be TRBD1 (6 bases). The CDR3 sequence is 15 residues long. Germline V gene sequence: CDR1 MGHRA, CDR2 YSYEKL. V lost 3 bases and J 3 bases, leaving 14 bases between the germline ends. CDR3 sequence reads: CASSHLGGSDTEAFF. The CDR3 DNA reads TGCGCCAGCAGCCACCTAGGGGGATCCGACACTGAAGCTTTCTTT.

The V call is TRBV11-3, the J call TRBJ1-1; D call uncertain. CDR3 length equals 13 residues. Trimming pared 5 bases from V and 0 bases from J, leaving 7 bases between. Germline values: CDR1 SGHNT, CDR2 YENEEA. CDR3 region: CASSHGVNTEAFF. CDR3 in DNA: TGTGCCAGCAGCCACGGAGTGAACACTGAAGCTTTCTTT.

This clone was detected only once. The chain is built from TRBV6-6 and TRBJ1-1; D gene uncertain. The germline CDR1 and CDR2 sequences are MNHNY and SVGAGI (reference sequence). The CDR3 has 14 residues. The V end lost 6 bases, the J end lost 4 bases, and 15 bases lay between the germline ends. CDR3 sequence reads: CASRALEGGTEAFF. The CDR3 nucleotides read TGTGCCAGCAGAGCCCTCGAGGGAGGCACTGAAGCTTTCTTT.

This rearrangement joins TRBV4-1 to TRBJ2-1, with D perhaps TRBD2 (6 bases). This CDR3 has 17 residues. Trimming took 4 bases from V and 6 from J, leaving 22 bases between them. Germline V CDR1 and CDR2: MGHRA, YSYEKL. The CDR3 nucleotides read TGCGCCAGCAGCCCGCCCGGGGGACGGTCCCGTGTCAATGAGCAGTTCTTC. This gives the protein CASSPPGGRSRVNEQFF.

The chain joins TRBV5-1 to TRBJ1-6, with TRBD1 as a possible D gene (5 bases). The CDR3 sequence is 14 residues long. V was trimmed by 1 base and J by 9 bases, leaving 11 bases between them. Germline V gene sequence: CDR1 SGHRS, CDR2 YFSETQ. CDR3 DNA sequence: TGCGCCAGCAGCTTGCAGCAGGGTGGTTCACCCCTCCACTTT. Its translation is CASSLQQGGSPLHF.

In DNA, the CDR3 is TGTGCCAGCAGTAGACAGGGTTTGGCTGAAGCTTTCTTT. This codes for CASSRQGLAEAFF. The chain couples TRBV25-1 to TRBJ1-1; TRBD1 matches 7 bases. V lost 5 bases to trimming and J lost 6 bases; unmatched junction nucleotides: 6. This CDR3 has 13 amino acids. Germline V gene sequence: CDR1 MGHDK, CDR2 SYGVNS.

V gene TRBV5-4 combines with J gene TRBJ2-2; possible D gene TRBD1, 6 bases. Germline V gene data show CDR1 as SGHNT and CDR2 as YYREEE (reference sequence). V was clipped by 4 bases and J by 5 bases, with 18 bases between them. CDR3 length equals 16 residues. The CDR3 DNA reads as TGTGCCAGCAGCCTCCCCCAGGGGAAATTGACCGGGGAGCTGTTTTTT. Its translation is CASSLPQGKLTGELFF.

This clone was seen only once. CDR3 amino acids: CASSPTGGPNEKLFF. CDR3 nucleotide sequence: TGTGCCAGCAGCCCGACAGGGGGTCCTAATGAAAAACTGTTTTTT. The chain employs TRBV11-2 and TRBJ1-4, with 9 positions matching TRBD1. This CDR3 has 15 amino acids. Per germline, CDR1 SGHAT and CDR2 FQNNGV. Losses at the gene ends were 5 bases for V and 3 bases for J; bases not matched to a gene: 4.

CDR3 in DNA: TGTGCCAGCAGCCAACAGGGGTGGAACTATGGCTACACCTTC. This gives the protein CASSQQGWNYGYTF. The chain carries TRBV14 and TRBJ1-2, with a tentative D call TRBD1 (6 bases). CDR1 and CDR2 from the germline V gene are SGHDN and FVKESK. The CDR3 spans 14 residues. V dropped 2 bases and J dropped 2 bases, with 9 bases sitting between them.

This rearrangement joins TRBV7-9 to TRBJ2-1; TRBD2 matches 10 bases. In germline, CDR1 is SEHNR, CDR2 FQNEAQ (reference sequence). V shed 5 bases, J shed 5 bases, and the junction held 6 bases outside the gene matches. The CDR3 has 15 residues. The chain's CDR3 is CASSPLAGGHNEQFF. CDR3 sequence (DNA): TGTGCCAGCAGCCCTTTAGCGGGGGGCCACAATGAGCAGTTCTTC.

This chain uses TRBV19 with TRBJ2-7, with D possibly matching TRBD1 (6 bases). Trimming pared 3 bases from V and 4 bases from J, leaving 13 bases between. The CDR3 covers 14 residues. Germline V gives CDR1 LNHDA, CDR2 SQIVND (reference sequence). The CDR3 loop reads CASSIGVRGYEQYF. In nucleotides, the CDR3 is TGTGCCAGTAGTATCGGAGTCAGGGGTTACGAGCAGTACTTC.

This clone was seen a single time. The chain uses TRBV6-1 and TRBJ1-5, with no clear D. V was pared by 4 bases and J by 4 bases, with 5 bases between. The germline V gene encodes CDR1 MNHNS and CDR2 SASEGT. The CDR3 totals 12 residues. The CDR3 spells CASSGTNQPQHF. In DNA, the CDR3 is TGTGCCAGCAGTGGCACAAATCAGCCCCAGCATTTT.

The chain has TRBV2 and TRBJ2-7; a weak D match, TRBD1 (6 bases). Trimming took off 7 bases at V and 5 bases at J, with 18 bases between the two ends. The CDR3 loop spans 14 amino acids. CDR1 and CDR2 from the germline V gene are SNHLY and FYNNEI. CDR3 in amino acids: CASTLQGNIDEQYF. In DNA form, the CDR3 reads TGTGCCAGCACCTTACAGGGTAATATCGACGAGCAGTACTTC. The whole variable domain, filled in from reference TRBV2 and TRBJ2-7, reads EPEVTQTPSHQVTQMGQEVILRCVPISNHLYFYWYRQILGQKVEFLVSFYNNEISEKSEIFDDQFSVERPDGSNFTLKIRSTKLEDSAMYFCASTLQGNIDEQYFGPGTRLTVT.

The chain has TRBV21-1 and TRBJ1-1. TRBV21-1 is listed as a pseudogene. The CDR3 is 14 amino acids. CDR3 in DNA: TGTGCCAGCAGCTGCCCCGGGTCTTGCACTGAAGCTTTCTTT. The encoded protein is CASSCPGSCTEAFF.

This chain connects TRBV7-2 to TRBJ2-1; D uncertain. Trimming cost V 5 bases and J 0 bases, with 11 bases left between them. The CDR3 loop spans 15 amino acids. Germline loops: CDR1 SGHTA, CDR2 FQGNSA. DNA for the CDR3: TGTGCCAGCAGCCCTCGACTGGGCTCCTACAATGAGCAGTTCTTC. Amino acid sequence: CASSPRLGSYNEQFF.

On this clone: Relative to the germline gene, one junction end is altered; a read error may explain this. The chain is built from TRBV11-3 and TRBJ1-2, with 7 bases fitting TRBD1. Germline V gives CDR1 SGHNT, CDR2 YENEEA. The CDR3 is made up of 14 amino acids. The CDR3 DNA reads TGTGCCAGCAGCATTGACAGGGCCCACTACGGCTACACCTTC. This translates into CASSIDRAHYGYTF.

The chain uses TRBV14 and TRBJ1-2; 8 positions agree with TRBD1. V lost 5 bases and J lost 4; bases outside the gene matches: 9. This CDR3 region has 15 residues. Per germline, CDR1 SGHDN and CDR2 FVKESK. The CDR3 DNA sequence: TGTGCCAGCAGCGAATCGCCGGGACAGGTCTATGGCTACACCTTC. Translating it yields CASSESPGQVYGYTF. Complete variable domain (other parts from reference TRBV14 and TRBJ1-2): EAGVTQFPSHSVIEKGQTVTLRCDPISGHDNLYWYRRVMGKEIKFLLHFVKESKQDESGMPNNRFLAERTGGTYSTLKVQPAELEDSGVYFCASSESPGQVYGYTFGSGTRLTVV.

The chain uses TRBV5-8 and TRBJ1-2; 10 positions agree with TRBD1. The CDR3 is made up of 16 amino acids. The V gene end was trimmed by 0 bases and the J gene end by 8 bases; junction bases not matched to a gene: 10. CDR1 is SGHTS and CDR2 is YDEGEE in the germline V gene. The CDR3 nucleotides are TGTGCCAGCAGCTTGGGAGTCGGGGACAGGGGCTGGGGCTACACCTTC. Amino acid sequence: CASSLGVGDRGWGYTF.